This T cell receptor (beta chain) was sequenced in a study of T cells expressing NK-cell markers. Study observations and caveats: The dominant NKG2C+ clonotypes represented 1.0-7.0% of CD8+ T cells in over 5 donors. These same clonotypes (in four donors) also led the CD3+CD56-NKG2C+ fraction.

On this clonotype: What it binds is unknown.

Per the germline V gene, CDR1 is MNHEY and CDR2 is SVGAGI. CDR3 length equals 17 residues. TCRdb re-called the 5' RACE reads, yielding one record per CDR3 amino acid sequence without DNA. The sample table includes about 170,000 distinct CDR3 sequences. The gene calls are TRBV6-5 and TRBJ2-1; the D call of TRBD2 rests on TCRdb alone, since no DNA is present to check it. Sequencing input: blood T cells: a sorted CD56 or NKG2C T cell subset, CD4+ or CD8+ T cells, or bulk PBMC T cells (not recorded which). The sequence was obtained from a man aged 18 to 69 in good health. This CDR3 reads CASSNDYDLAGDNEQFF.